What follows describes a single T cell receptor (beta chain). This clone has ten or more counts. The clone's antigen remains unknown. There are no base qualities to consult, and no much larger clone falls within one base. Each donor gave one peripheral blood draw, roughly 120 mL on average, collected into heparinised tubes. A BD FACSAria II and a panel including CD45RO, CCR7, CD25, CD127, CD95 and CD27 were used to sort naive, central memory, regulatory and stem cell-like memory CD4+ T cells. A purity above 95% was achieved for all sorted populations. PBMCs were isolated right away by Lymphoprep density gradient centrifugation and were stained directly, without culture. So that batch effects would be minimized, each experiment stained and sorted samples in pairs, pairing one healthy donor with one patient. The data were obtained in a study of beta chain features in type 1 diabetes (dated by TCRdb to the late 2010s). About the study as a whole: Mean age, gender distribution, total cell number and subset yield did not differ between patients and healthy donors. A total of roughly 99,000,000 sorted cells were examined across all samples, and the number of cells per subset was strongly correlated with RNA yield. The study compared TCRB repertoires of sorted circulating CD4+ T cell subsets between recently diagnosed type 1 diabetes patients and matched healthy donors. Regulatory and stem cell-like memory subsets were obtained from only 8 patients and roughly 8 healthy donors, while naive and central memory subsets were obtained from all 30 or so donors.

The paper's findings and limits, for the study overall: Patients with type 1 diabetes made fewer insertions and deleted more nucleotides at VDJ recombination sites, implying thymic rearrangement abnormalities. A moderate but significant shortening of TCRB CDR3 length was observed in type 1 diabetes patients in all four CD4+ subsets. PCR may preferentially amplify shorter templates, but because patient and control samples were amplified and corrected together, any resulting skew would affect both groups equally. Because cDNA rather than genomic DNA was sequenced, highly expressing activated cells could have been over-represented, although no difference in activation and CD3 levels was found between groups. Naive, central memory and regulatory TCRB repertoires appeared to be more similar among patients than among healthy donors. Because small numbers of individuals were included in the HLA sub-analyses, any influence of HLA type on TCRB rearrangement was left unresolved.

The entire isolated RNA was reverse transcribed using the High Capacity cDNA Reverse Transcription Kit, and thus expressed TCRB transcripts were sequenced. Naive, central memory and regulatory T cell samples underwent deep immunoSEQ sequencing, averaging about 3.5 million total reads per sample. Sorted cells were lysed in RLT buffer, and RNA was extracted using DNase-treated RNeasy Micro or Mini kits according to cell number. To prevent cross-contamination, each cell subset was processed individually, whereas patient and healthy donor samples were processed jointly. Using the immunoSEQ multiplex PCR, TCRB sequences were amplified from cDNA into 87-bp fragments spanning the CDR3 region. Sequencing of the amplicons was performed on the Illumina HiSeq platform. Turning to the authors' computational methods: PCR bias was corrected computationally using synthetic template baselines, and reads within Hamming distance 2 were collapsed, with unmergeable singletons discarded. Reads were aligned against IMGT to assign V, D and J genes, CDR3 length and insertions or deletions at six rearrangement sites. Within each subset, clonotype counts were normalized to sorted cell number, and only after that were true diversity and Gini coefficients computed with the tcR R package. The overlap coefficient, calculated on TCRB nucleotide sequences, was used to quantify repertoire sharing. As stored in TCRdb, this immuneACCESS dataset retains in-frame rearrangements with V and J assigned. A fraction of the clones does not appear; measured against another copy, unresolved V genes explain less than half of the discrepancy, and the remainder lacks a known reason. V and J calls plus clone size are reproduced from that table; the DNA served to infer D and trimming. The sample includes about 290,000 clones, with around 7.3% observed a single time. The ten largest clonotypes hold roughly 1% of the sample.

Its CDR3 holds 9 amino acids, cysteine through phenylalanine. Only the CDR3 DNA stays, 27 bases, in frame from base 1. Sequencing input: central memory CD4+ T cells from blood. Recombination joined TRBV21-1 with TRBJ2-7; TRBD1 is taken as the D call from the table, unchecked against the DNA. TRBV21-1 is marked as a pseudogene. The receptor was isolated from a woman under 30 in good health. The CDR3 is CASSVPEYF. The DNA sequence follows: TGTGCCAGCAGCGTGCCAGAGTACTTC.